Listed here are 30 T cell receptor beta chains from one sample, sequenced in a study of blood T cells in healthy people across ages. Then a second PCR, running about 7 to 11 cycles, was carried out with a sample-barcoded 5' primer and a J-beta primer mix. MiXCR, applied by TCRdb to the 5' RACE reads, yields one record per CDR3 protein. Found here are hundreds of thousands of distinct CDR3 sequences, 56% of them singletons; the top ten hold roughly 25%. What was sequenced was blood. These receptors were taken from a man aged 40-49 years in good health.

The chain carries TRBV5-1 and TRBJ2-6, with 9 bases identical to TRBD1. The CDR3 is made up of 19 amino acids. The germline CDR1 and CDR2 sequences are SGHRS and YFSETQ. V shed 2 bases and J 0 bases; nucleotides not matched to a gene: 9. The CDR3 sequence is CASSLKGQGVLSGANVLTF. The CDR3 nucleotides are TGCGCCAGCAGCTTAAAGGGACAGGGAGTTCTCTCTGGGGCCAACGTCCTGACTTTC.

This chain links TRBV3-1 with TRBJ2-3, with TRBD2 as a possible D gene (6 bases). There are 15 residues in the CDR3. Per germline, CDR1 LGHDT and CDR2 YNNKEL (reference sequence). V shed 2 bases and J shed 3 bases, with 12 bases lying between them. CDR3 sequence: CASSQMTSGTDTQYF. The CDR3 coding sequence is TGTGCCAGCAGCCAAATGACTAGTGGGACAGATACGCAGTATTTT.

The chain is built from TRBV25-1 and TRBJ1-1; D gene ambiguous. V lost 3 bases, J lost 3 bases, and 8 bases lay in between. In germline, CDR1 is MGHDK, CDR2 SYGVNS. The CDR3 is 13 residues long. For the CDR3, the DNA is TGTGCCAGCAGTGATCGTCGGGACACTGAAGCTTTCTTT. Translation gives CASSDRRDTEAFF.

The gene calls are TRBV25-1 and TRBJ1-4, with D unresolved. Germline V gene sequence: CDR1 MGHDK, CDR2 SYGVNS. V was clipped by 4 bases and J by 10 bases, with 10 bases between them. This CDR3 comprises 12 residues. The CDR3 reads CASSGPDLKLFF. CDR3 in DNA: TGTGCCAGCAGTGGCCCCGACCTAAAACTGTTTTTT.

CDR3 DNA sequence: TGTGCCAGCAGTGAATTTTTCGGGTTGGGACTAGCGAGCTCCTACGAGCAGTACTTC. The encoded protein is CASSEFFGLGLASSYEQYF. V is TRBV25-1 and J is TRBJ2-7, with 10 bases that match TRBD2. J lost 0 bases, V lost 1 base, and 12 bases had no gene match. Germline CDR1 and CDR2: MGHDK and SYGVNS. This CDR3 is 19 amino acids long.

The V gene is TRBV6-5, the J gene TRBJ2-3; no clear D gene. CDR3 length: 15 residues. The V gene's germline CDR1 is MNHEY and CDR2 SVGAGI. The germline V and J ends were trimmed by 4 bases and 2 bases, with 13 bases remaining between them. CDR3 DNA: TGTGCCAGCAGTTCGGGCGGCCTTCCCACAGATACGCAGTATTTT. It encodes CASSSGGLPTDTQYF.

The chain recombines TRBV3-1 with TRBJ2-5, with TRBD1 matching over 9 bases. This CDR3 has 16 amino acids. Germline V lookup: CDR1 LGHDT, CDR2 YNNKEL (reference sequence). The V gene end was trimmed by 4 bases and the J gene end by 1 base; junction bases not matched to a gene: 7. CDR3 loop: CASSPGQGTIQETQYF. CDR3 in DNA: TGTGCCAGCAGCCCGGGACAGGGCACAATCCAAGAGACCCAGTACTTC.

The chain links TRBV5-1 to TRBJ2-1, with TRBD2 matching over 8 bases. The CDR3 has 15 amino acids. Germline CDR1 reads SGHRS; CDR2 reads YFSETQ. V shed 4 bases and J 12 bases; nucleotides not matched to a gene: 15. CDR3 sequence (DNA): TGCGCCAGCAGCCTAGCCGGGACTAGGATAAGTGCGCAGTTCTTC. It codes for CASSLAGTRISAQFF.

This sequence joins TRBV20-1 and TRBJ2-5, with 8 bases lining up with TRBD2. Germline V CDR1 and CDR2: DFQATT, SNEGSKA (reference sequence). V gave up 3 bases and J gave up 11 bases; unmatched junction bases: 11. The CDR3 is 13 residues long. The CDR3 DNA sequence: TGCAGTGCTAGCTTAGCGGGATGGAATGAGCAGTACTTC. This translates into CSASLAGWNEQYF.

The CDR3 nucleotides are TGTGCCAGCAGCTCGCTAGCGGGAGGGTACAATGAGCAGTACTTC. Amino acids: CASSSLAGGYNEQYF. The V call is TRBV7-9, the J call TRBJ2-7; 12 nucleotides agree with TRBD2. The CDR3 is 15 residues long. V was clipped by 4 bases and J by 7 bases; unmatched bases: 8. Germline V gene data show CDR1 as SEHNR and CDR2 as FQNEAQ (reference sequence).

This rearrangement joins TRBV20-1 to TRBJ2-5; tentatively, D is TRBD1 (6 bases). The CDR3 is 15 residues long. V was cut by 1 base and J by 7 bases, with 19 bases left in between. Germline loops: CDR1 DFQATT, CDR2 SNEGSKA (reference sequence). CDR3 in amino acids: CSARAPNREPGTQYF. CDR3 in DNA: TGCAGTGCTAGAGCCCCCAACAGGGAACCGGGGACCCAGTACTTC.

This clonotype was seen once. The chain links TRBV20-1 to TRBJ1-2; D not resolved. Trimming took off 6 bases at V and 6 bases at J, with 11 bases between the two ends. The CDR3 has 11 residues. Germline lookup yields CDR1 DFQATT and CDR2 SNEGSKA (reference sequence). CDR3 coding DNA: TGCAGTGCCGTCACAATTCATGGCTACACCTTC. The encoded protein is CSAVTIHGYTF.

The DNA for the CDR3 is TGCAGCGTTGAATGGACTAGCGGGGGAATCGACAATGAGCAGTTCTTC. This sequence encodes CSVEWTSGGIDNEQFF. The chain has TRBV29-1 and TRBJ2-1; TRBD2 aligns across 13 bases. This CDR3 contains 16 residues. The V segment lost 2 bases and the J segment 5 bases; nucleotides outside the gene matches: 6. Germline CDR1 is SQVTM and CDR2 is ANQGSEA.

The chain recombines TRBV7-8 with TRBJ2-1, with 14 bases matching TRBD2. The CDR3 totals 15 residues. The V gene's germline CDR1 is SGHVS and CDR2 FQNEAQ. Trimming at V came to 5 bases and at J to 6 bases, leaving 3 bases not matched to a gene. This CDR3 reads CASSETSGRANEQFF. Here the CDR3 DNA reads TGTGCCAGCAGCGAGACTAGCGGGAGGGCCAATGAGCAGTTCTTC.

The chain has TRBV2 and TRBJ2-3, with D possibly matching TRBD2 (5 bases). Between the trimmed V and J ends, which lost 4 bases and 1 base, there was a span of 12 bases. The length of the CDR3 is 15 residues. Germline assignment: CDR1 SNHLY and CDR2 FYNNEI. CDR3 sequence: CASSARTAGTDTQYF. The CDR3 nucleotides are TGTGCCAGCAGTGCTAGGACTGCGGGCACAGATACGCAGTATTTT.

This rearrangement joins TRBV20-1 to TRBJ1-1; TRBD1 matches at 10 bases. There are 15 residues in the CDR3. Per the germline V gene, CDR1 is DFQATT and CDR2 is SNEGSKA (reference sequence). The J segment lost 0 bases and the V segment lost 3 bases, leaving 4 bases of the junction unmatched. CDR3 sequence (DNA): TGCAGTGCTAGTAAGGGACAGGGGTTGAACACTGAAGCTTTCTTT. Protein: CSASKGQGLNTEAFF.

The DNA of the CDR3 is TGTGCCAGCAGCCCCGGACAGGCAGTGACCCAGTACTTC. Protein: CASSPGQAVTQYF. The chain employs TRBV12-3 or TRBV12-4 and TRBJ2-5, with 7 bases matching TRBD1. After removal of 6 bases from V and 7 bases from J, the junction contained 8 bases not matched to a gene. This CDR3 is built from 13 residues.

Comments on this clonotype: A junction end diverges from the germline sequence, so it may reflect a read error. The chain carries TRBV6-2 or TRBV6-3 and TRBJ2-1, with D maybe TRBD2 (6 bases). Germline V gene sequence: CDR1 MNHEY, CDR2 SVGEGT. CDR3 length: 18 residues. CDR3 DNA sequence: TGTGCCAGCACCCTTGTGGGGGAGGCAGTGGGGTCCTACAATGAACAGTTCTTC. It specifies CASTLVGEAVGSYNEQFF.

This clonotype showed up just a few times. V usage is TRBV6-6 and J usage is TRBJ1-1; D unclear. CDR3 size: 15 residues. Trimming took off 6 bases at V and 6 bases at J, with 20 bases between the two ends. Germline V gene sequence: CDR1 MNHNY, CDR2 SVGAGI (reference sequence). This CDR3 is CASRFRPGRSPEAFF. Written as DNA, the CDR3 is TGTGCCAGCAGATTTAGACCTGGCCGAAGCCCTGAAGCTTTCTTT.

The sample holds a few counts of this clonotype. This chain links TRBV3-1 with TRBJ1-2, with TRBD1 as a possible D gene (6 bases). Germline CDR1 is LGHDT and CDR2 is YNNKEL (reference sequence). CDR3 length: 14 residues. V shed 3 bases and J shed 4 bases, with 12 bases lying between them. As DNA, the CDR3 is TGTGCCAGCAGCCATTCGGGGGCAGGCTATGGCTACACCTTC. It specifies CASSHSGAGYGYTF.

A remark on this clonotype: Compared with germline, one end of the junction differs, possibly owing to a read error. This rearrangement joins TRBV10-3 to TRBJ2-3; D could derive from TRBD1 or TRBD2 (5 bases each). Germline V gene sequence: CDR1 ENHRY, CDR2 SYGVKD. This CDR3 spans 14 amino acids. CDR3 nucleotides: TGTGCCACCAGTGGGGGAACTTTCACAGATACGCAGTATTTT. As protein: CATSGGTFTDTQYF.

The chain recombines TRBV4-2 with TRBJ2-1, with D tentatively TRBD2 (6 bases). The CDR3 is made up of 21 amino acids. Per the germline V gene, CDR1 is LGHNA and CDR2 is YNFKEQ. Trimming pared 0 bases from V and 8 bases from J, leaving 32 bases between. This CDR3 is CASSQDLLAGGPPGIVDEQFF. The CDR3 coding sequence is TGTGCCAGCAGCCAAGATCTGTTGGCCGGGGGACCTCCCGGGATTGTCGATGAGCAGTTCTTC.

This sequence joins TRBV11-2 and TRBJ1-4; D remains ambiguous. The CDR3 extends over 14 amino acids. Trimming pared 1 base from V and 8 bases from J, leaving 11 bases between. Germline V lookup: CDR1 SGHAT, CDR2 FQNNGV. CDR3 nucleotides: TGTGCCAGCAGCTTAGGGGGAACGGACGAAAAACTGTTTTTT. The encoded protein is CASSLGGTDEKLFF. The full variable domain, with the rest looked up from reference TRBV11-2 and TRBJ1-4, is EAGVAQSPRYKIIEKRQSVAFWCNPISGHATLYWYQQILGQGPKLLIQFQNNGVVDDSQLPKDRFSAERLKGVDSTLKIQPAKLEDSAVYLCASSLGGTDEKLFFGSGTQLSVL.

This clonotype was seen more than once but under ten times. At one boundary the junction diverges from the germline segment, which might be a read error. The rearrangement joins TRBV7-6 to TRBJ2-2, with TRBD2 as a possible D gene (6 bases). In germline, CDR1 is SGHVS, CDR2 FNYEAQ. The CDR3 covers 16 residues. The CDR3 DNA follows: TGTGTCAGCAGCCTATCGGGACTGCTGAACACCGGGGAGCTGTTTTTT. Translated, it gives CVSSLSGLLNTGELFF.

This clonotype was counted once. Given a much more abundant clone one base away, this may be a read error. This chain connects TRBV25-1 to TRBJ2-1; D is ambiguous. The end of the DNA fits TRBJ2-7 better, so the J call may be wrong. This CDR3 is 13 amino acids long. The germline V gene has CDR1 MGHDK and CDR2 SYGVNS. The CDR3: CASSGDSYNEQYF. CDR3 nucleotide sequence: TGTGCCAGCAGTGGCGACTCCTACAATGAGCAGTACTTC.

The J gene is TRBJ2-1, the V gene TRBV6-2 or TRBV6-3; 9 bases line up with TRBD1. The CDR3 length is 15 residues. CDR1 is MNHEY, CDR2 SVGEGT, per germline. V shed 4 bases and J 8 bases; nucleotides not matched to a gene: 9. CDR3 residues: CASSWGGQGLDEQFF. CDR3 nucleotides: TGTGCCAGCAGTTGGGGGGGACAGGGCTTGGATGAGCAGTTCTTC.

This CDR3 reads CATSDPGTSGRVRGETQYF. In nucleotides, the CDR3 is TGTGCCACCAGTGATCCCGGGACTAGCGGGAGAGTGCGGGGAGAGACCCAGTACTTC. The gene calls are TRBV24-1 and TRBJ2-5; 14 positions match TRBD2. J gave up 4 bases and V 3 bases, and 12 bases lay outside the gene matches. Germline values: CDR1 KGHDR, CDR2 SFDVKD. The length of the CDR3 is 19 residues.

The rearrangement uses TRBV5-1 and TRBJ1-4; no clear D. V was trimmed by 3 bases and J by 5 bases, leaving 8 bases between them. The CDR3 consists of 13 residues. Germline V lookup: CDR1 SGHRS, CDR2 YFSETQ. DNA of the CDR3: TGCGCCAGCAGCTACGCCAAGAATGAAAAACTGTTTTTT. It encodes CASSYAKNEKLFF.

To note about this clonotype: A junction boundary mismatches the germline segment, possibly from a read error. The chain combines TRBV6-6 with TRBJ2-5; a possible D gene is TRBD2 (6 bases). The last part of the DNA fits TRBJ2-7 better; the J call may be wrong. The CDR3 loop spans 17 amino acids. Per germline, CDR1 MNHNY and CDR2 SVGAGI (reference sequence). CDR3 coding DNA: TGTGCCATCAGTTACGAGGTCGGGGGAGATGGTCTTAACGAGCAGTACTTC. Protein sequence: CAISYEVGGDGLNEQYF.

This sequence joins TRBV7-9 and TRBJ2-1; TRBD1 might be the D (6 bases). Germline V gene lookup returns CDR1 SEHNR and CDR2 FQNEAQ (reference sequence). CDR3 length equals 15 residues. Between the trimmed V and J ends, which lost 5 bases and 7 bases, there was a span of 18 bases. The CDR3 sequence is CASSPQGRAGNEQFF. The CDR3 DNA reads TGTGCCAGCAGCCCCCAGGGGCGGGCCGGGAATGAGCAGTTCTTC.